This is a list of T cell receptor beta chains from one sample in a study of blood T cell repertoires in COVID-19. TCRdb keeps only in-frame clones here, not all; method: immunoSEQ multiplex PCR. The sample records over 100,000 clones, around 80% being singletons. The source material was peripheral blood. The source of these receptors is a man aged 60 to 69 with active or convalescent COVID-19. Each CDR3 is given with its conserved first and last residue. The D gene is left open where the match is weak. Size is stated for part of the rows, as once, few or many counts, or as a class when the clone is expanded.

j_call	v_call	d_call	clone_size	cdr3_nt	cdr3_aa
TRBJ2-5	TRBV5-4	TRBD1	NA	TGTGCCAGCAGCTTGGCAGGGGGCGAGACCCAGTACTTC	CASSLAGGETQYF
TRBJ2-5	TRBV6-1	TRBD1	NA	TGTGCCAGCAGTGAAATCACAGGGGGCGCAGAGACCCAGTACTTC	CASSEITGGAETQYF
TRBJ2-1	TRBV5-1	NA	NA	TGCGCCAGCAGCTTGGAGGTCCCAGCGGGAAGGGGGAATGAGCAGTTCTTC	CASSLEVPAGRGNEQFF
TRBJ1-2	TRBV7-9	NA	once	TGTGCCAGCAGCTCACTTCGCAGGGGTCCTAGACTTGGCTACACCTTC	CASSSLRRGPRLGYTF
TRBJ2-3	TRBV6-5	NA	NA	TGTGCCAGCATCCACTCGACCCAAGGAGGGGATACGCAGTATTTT	CASIHSTQGGDTQYF
TRBJ1-5	TRBV18	TRBD1	NA	TGTGCCAGCTCACCAGGGACAGGGGGAAATCAGCCCCAGCATTTT	CASSPGTGGNQPQHF
TRBJ1-5	TRBV7-2	TRBD1	NA	TGTGCCAGCAGCGCTACAAGGGGGCGCGGTCAGCCCCAGCATTTT	CASSATRGRGQPQHF
TRBJ2-3	TRBV15	TRBD2	NA	TGTGCCACCACCCCGGGACAGGTTGGACTAGCGGGAGGCCTGGATACGCAGTATTTT	CATTPGQVGLAGGLDTQYF
TRBJ2-2	TRBV12-5	TRBD2	NA	TGTGCTAGTGGACGACCTAGCGGGAGGACCGGGGAGCTGTTTTTT	CASGRPSGRTGELFF
TRBJ1-4	TRBV24-1	NA	NA	TGTGCCACCAGTGAGCGGACAGCCAGTAATGAAAAACTGTTTTTT	CATSERTASNEKLFF
TRBJ1-6	TRBV9	TRBD1	NA	TGTGCCAGCAGCGTGGGACAGTCGTATAATTCACCCCTCCACTTT	CASSVGQSYNSPLHF
TRBJ2-3	TRBV24-1	TRBD2	NA	TGTGCCACCGAAGGGACTAGCGGGGCCCCAGATACGCAGTATTTT	CATEGTSGAPDTQYF
TRBJ1-1	TRBV7-9	TRBD1	NA	TGTGCCAGCAGCTTAGCAATACAGGGGCCCGAAGCTTTCTTT	CASSLAIQGPEAFF
TRBJ1-2	TRBV18	NA	NA	TGTGCCAGCTCCGTTGACAGAGCTAACTATGGCTACACCTTC	CASSVDRANYGYTF
TRBJ2-3	TRBV19	TRBD2	NA	TGTGCCAGTAGTATAAGGAGCGGGAGCAGCACAGATACGCAGTATTTT	CASSIRSGSSTDTQYF
TRBJ2-2	TRBV24-1	TRBD1	NA	TGTGCCACCACCCCCGGGACAGGGGCGGGCACCGGGGAGCTGTTTTTT	CATTPGTGAGTGELFF
TRBJ2-3	TRBV10-3	NA	few	TGTGCCATCAGTGAGCCGAGGGCAACAGATACGCAGTATTTT	CAISEPRATDTQYF
TRBJ2-3	TRBV6-5	NA	NA	TGTGCCAGCAGGAAGGGGGGGGGCACAGATACGCAGTATTTT	CASRKGGGTDTQYF
TRBJ1-1	TRBV10-3	NA	NA	TGTGCCATCAGTGGTGGGGGGATAGGAACTGAAGCTTTCTTT	CAISGGGIGTEAFF
TRBJ2-3	TRBV19	TRBD1	NA	TGTGCCAGCTCCGACAGGGCAAGCACAGATACGCAGTATTTT	CASSDRASTDTQYF
TRBJ1-1	TRBV29-1	TRBD1	NA	TGCAGCGGCCACGGACAGGGGGGTACTGAAGCTTTCTTT	CSGHGQGGTEAFF
TRBJ2-3	TRBV7-3	NA	NA	TGTGCCAGCAGCTCGGGACTTGAGACAGATACGCAGTATTTT	CASSSGLETDTQYF
TRBJ1-5	TRBV6-5	TRBD1	NA	TGTGCCAGCAGTCCAAGGACAGGGGATCAGCCCCAGCATTTT	CASSPRTGDQPQHF
TRBJ2-5	TRBV27	NA	NA	TGTGCCAGCACCCTGGGGGTAGCGGACCTCCAAGAGACCCAGTACTTC	CASTLGVADLQETQYF
TRBJ1-1	TRBV28	NA	few	TGTGCCAGCAGTTCGGTAAACACTGAAGCTTTCTTT	CASSSVNTEAFF
TRBJ1-1	TRBV2	NA	NA	TGTGCCAGCAGTGAAGCGAGGGATTTCAACACTGAAGCTTTCTTT	CASSEARDFNTEAFF
TRBJ1-2	TRBV7-2	NA	NA	TGTGCCAGCAGCTTAGCGAGAGCTAACTATGGCTACACCTTC	CASSLARANYGYTF
TRBJ1-4	TRBV15	NA	few	TGTGCCACCAGCAGAGGGGGGGGAGCCCATAATGAAAAACTGTTTTTT	CATSRGGGAHNEKLFF
TRBJ2-7	TRBV6-5	NA	NA	TGTGCCAGCAGTTACCCCGGGACATCGAGCTCCTACGAGCAGTACTTC	CASSYPGTSSSYEQYF
TRBJ1-1	TRBV27	TRBD1	once	TGTGCCAGCAGTCCACCGGGACAGCTTGAAGCTTTCTTT	CASSPPGQLEAFF
TRBJ2-7	TRBV2	NA	NA	TGTGCCAGCATTGAGGGGCCCTACGAGCAGTACTTC	CASIEGPYEQYF
TRBJ1-4	TRBV2	NA	NA	TGTGCCAGTAGGGGCGCAGGGTATGAAAAACTGTTTTTT	CASRGAGYEKLFF
TRBJ2-1	TRBV30	NA	NA	TGTGCCTACCGGGCCTACAATGAGCAGTTCTTC	CAYRAYNEQFF